This record concerns one T cell receptor beta chain sequence. What it binds is not known. These data belong to a study of shared clonotypes between healthy human individuals. Findings and limits, study-wide: The authors expected sequencing depth to affect clonotype sharing among donors.

V lost 4 bases and J 5 bases, leaving 11 bases between the germline ends. The length of the CDR3 is 13 residues. CDR1 LNHDA and CDR2 SQIVND come from the germline V gene (reference sequence). Libraries were prepared by immunoSEQ multiplex PCR; TCRdb keeps only in-frame clonotypes and omits some of them. The sample has a few million clones, over 85% seen once. The chain combines TRBV19 with TRBJ2-5, with TRBD2 as a possible D gene (5 bases). This sequence originates from a young man in good health. Some clones in this sample may be carry-over from other donors' samples. Sequenced input: naive CD4+ T cells from PBMCs. Regarding subset: CD45RA+ positively selected. The CDR3 bases are TGTGCCAGTAGTACCGCAGGCGGGGAGACCCAGTACTTC. It is translated as CASSTAGGETQYF.